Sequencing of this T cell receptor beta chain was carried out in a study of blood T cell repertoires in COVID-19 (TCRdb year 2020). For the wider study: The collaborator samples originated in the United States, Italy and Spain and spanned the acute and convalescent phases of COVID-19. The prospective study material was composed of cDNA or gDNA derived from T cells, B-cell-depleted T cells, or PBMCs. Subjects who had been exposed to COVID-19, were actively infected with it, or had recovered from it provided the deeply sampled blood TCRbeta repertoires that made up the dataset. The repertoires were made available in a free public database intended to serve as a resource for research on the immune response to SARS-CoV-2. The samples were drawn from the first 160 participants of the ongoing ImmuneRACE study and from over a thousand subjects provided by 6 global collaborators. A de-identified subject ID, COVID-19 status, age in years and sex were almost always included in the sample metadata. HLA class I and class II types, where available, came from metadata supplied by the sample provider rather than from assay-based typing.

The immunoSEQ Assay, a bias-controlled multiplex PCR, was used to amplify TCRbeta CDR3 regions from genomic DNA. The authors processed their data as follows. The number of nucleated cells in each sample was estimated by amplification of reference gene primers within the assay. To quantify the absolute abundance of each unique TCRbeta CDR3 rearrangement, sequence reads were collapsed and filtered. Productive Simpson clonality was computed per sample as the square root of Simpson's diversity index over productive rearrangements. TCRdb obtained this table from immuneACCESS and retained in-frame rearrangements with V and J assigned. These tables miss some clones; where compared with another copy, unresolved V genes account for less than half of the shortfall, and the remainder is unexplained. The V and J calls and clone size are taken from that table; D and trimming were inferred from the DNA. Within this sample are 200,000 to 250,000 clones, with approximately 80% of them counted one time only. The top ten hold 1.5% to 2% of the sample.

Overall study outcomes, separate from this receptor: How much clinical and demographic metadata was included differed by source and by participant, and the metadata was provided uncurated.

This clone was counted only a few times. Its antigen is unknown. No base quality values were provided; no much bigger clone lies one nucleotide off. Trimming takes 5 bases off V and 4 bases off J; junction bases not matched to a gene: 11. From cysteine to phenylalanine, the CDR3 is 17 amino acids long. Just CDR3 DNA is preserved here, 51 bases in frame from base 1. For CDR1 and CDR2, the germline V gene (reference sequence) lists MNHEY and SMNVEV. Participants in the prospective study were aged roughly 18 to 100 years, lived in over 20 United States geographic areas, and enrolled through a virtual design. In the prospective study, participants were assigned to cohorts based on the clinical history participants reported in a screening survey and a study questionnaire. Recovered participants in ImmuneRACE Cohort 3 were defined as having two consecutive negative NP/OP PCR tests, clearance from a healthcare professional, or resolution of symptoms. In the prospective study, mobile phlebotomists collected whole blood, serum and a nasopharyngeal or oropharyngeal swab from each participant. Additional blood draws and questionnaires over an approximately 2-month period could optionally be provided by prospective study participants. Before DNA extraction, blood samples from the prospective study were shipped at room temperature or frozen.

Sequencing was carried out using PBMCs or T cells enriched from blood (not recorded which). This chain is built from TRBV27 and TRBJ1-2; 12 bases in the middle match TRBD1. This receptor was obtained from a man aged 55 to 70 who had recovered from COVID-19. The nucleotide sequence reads TGTGCCAGCAGTCAGAAGGGACAGGGGGCGATAGGCTATGGCTACACCTTC. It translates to CASSQKGQGAIGYGYTF.